The following is a TCR beta chain sequence with its context. Its antigen is undetermined. This table comes from immunoSEQ multiplex PCR, and its TCRdb copy is limited to in-frame clones, with some not included. There are more than 14,000 clones in the sample; 55% to 75% occur only once, and 7.5% lies in the top ten. The source of the sample is a study of immune cell composition in non-small cell lung cancer. Turning to the study itself: Most cases were lung adenocarcinoma or squamous cell carcinoma.

Study-wide points: Lung squamous cell carcinoma tumours had significantly higher top 10 clone scores and productive clonality than lung adenocarcinoma. 60% to 80% of squamous and roughly 34% of adenocarcinoma cases had tumour-associated clones >0.5%. Tumour TCR-beta clonality was not significantly tied to smoking pack-years.

The TCR sequence derives from a human donor with non-small cell lung cancer. The sequenced sample was lung tumor tissue.

CDR3 sequence: CASSKEKEGQGVKYEQYF. DNA for the CDR3: TGTGCCAGCAGCAAAGAGAAAGAGGGACAGGGAGTCAAGTACGAGCAGTACTTC. This rearrangement joins TRBV21-1 to TRBJ2-7; no check of the table's D call, TRBD1, against the DNA was made. TRBV21-1 is flagged as a pseudogene. The CDR3 length is 18 residues.